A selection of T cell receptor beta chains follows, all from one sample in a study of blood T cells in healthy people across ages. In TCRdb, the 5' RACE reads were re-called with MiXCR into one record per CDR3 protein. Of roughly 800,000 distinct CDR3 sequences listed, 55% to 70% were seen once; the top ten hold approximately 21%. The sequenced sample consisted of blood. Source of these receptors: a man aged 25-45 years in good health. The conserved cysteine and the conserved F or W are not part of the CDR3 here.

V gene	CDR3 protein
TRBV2	ASKQEETQY
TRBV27	ASSPGGYGNQPQH
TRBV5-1	ASSFAGQPHSDTQY
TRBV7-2	ASSLDSWVEQY
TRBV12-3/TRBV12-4	ASSPQGMTDTQY
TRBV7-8	ASSFVFEAGDAYNEQF
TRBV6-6	ASTEGEINEQF
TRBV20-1	SVDFGSTDTQY
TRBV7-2	ASSPASLEAF
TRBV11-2	ASSLGRDRGTETQY
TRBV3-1	ASSPPGKYGYT
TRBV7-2	ASSQDGTSYNSPLH
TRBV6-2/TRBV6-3	ASSRAVISYEQY
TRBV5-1	ASKWGQRSRYEQF
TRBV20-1	SARLAGGTGTAQY
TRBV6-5	ASSSYRDRDNEQF
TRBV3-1	ASSQDFGTYEQY
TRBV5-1	ASSQRTGQGRGEQY
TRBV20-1	SASHPTGEAF